The clone carrying this T cell receptor (beta chain) has a single count. Trimming stripped 5 bases from V and 4 bases from J, with 11 bases between. The germline gives CDR1 MNHEY, CDR2 SVGAGI. The CDR3 consists of 14 residues. This record comes from a study of blood T cell repertoires in COVID-19. Study-wide context: Sources were T cells, B-cell-depleted T cells, or PBMCs; the material itself was cDNA or gDNA.

Only in-frame clones appear in the TCRdb table, and some are missing; sequencing was by immunoSEQ multiplex PCR. This sample has under 350,000 clones, with about nine tenths found just once. The source of this sequence is a man in his fifties with acute or convalescent COVID-19. The V call is TRBV6-5, the J call TRBJ1-4; D uncertain. The source material was peripheral blood. This CDR3 is CASSPPGFNEKLFF. For the CDR3, the DNA is TGTGCCAGCAGTCCCCCGGGGTTTAATGAAAAACTGTTTTTT.